This entry lists 32 T cell receptor delta chains sequenced from one sample in a study of gamma-delta T cells after stem cell transplantation. TCRdb reapplied CATT to the RT-PCR reads. The sample has some 500 delta-chain clones, about 1.5% seen once; the top ten hold approximately 42%. The sequenced sample was gamma-delta T cells. All receptors derive from a human donor. It is not recorded whose cells these are; they may come from a transplant donor.

In its sample, this clone was seen a few times. One base separates it from a far larger clone, so it is likely a read error. This same CDR3 is encoded by further DNA sequences in the sample. The rearrangement links TRDV2 to TRDJ1; 7 bases are shared with TRDD3. This CDR3 has 19 amino acids. V dropped 2 bases and J dropped 0; count of bases not matched to a gene: 17. The germline CDR1 and CDR2 sequences are GEAIGNYY and EKD. This chain's CDR3 is CACDKLLGAPLPYTDKLIF. As DNA, the CDR3 is TGTGCCTGTGACAAATTGCTGGGGGCTCCCCTACCGTACACCGATAAACTCATCTTT.

About this clone itself: The protein TCRdb gives is from a much larger clone and does not agree with this DNA's translation at residue 11, likely a read error; the protein shown here comes from the DNA. This sequence joins TRDV2 and TRDJ1, with 13 bases that match TRDD3. TCRdb lists no J gene, so it was determined here by aligning the DNA to germline. The CDR3 loop spans 14 amino acids. The junction had 7 bases not matched to a gene; V was cut back by 3 bases and J by 10 bases. CDR1 is GEAIGNYY, CDR2 EKD, per germline. CDR3: CACDRILGDTTLIF. Written as DNA, the CDR3 is TGTGCCTGTGACCGAATACTGGGGGATACGACACTCATCTTT.

In regard to this clone: TCRdb records a much larger clone's protein for this DNA, with a difference at residue 12 that likely arises from a read error; the protein given is the translation of the DNA. The V and J genes are TRDV1 and TRDJ1; TRDD3 matches at 7 bases. Trimming at V came to 0 bases and at J to 7 bases, leaving 14 bases not matched to a gene. Germline CDR1 reads TSWWSYY; CDR2 reads QGS. The CDR3 is 17 amino acids. In DNA form, the CDR3 reads TGTGCTCTTGGGGAACTCGTCCTGGGGGTCCTCTGTGGTAAACTCATCTTT. It is translated as CALGELVLGVLCGKLIF.

With regard to this clone: This probably arose from a read error, given a far larger clone one base away. Other DNA sequences from this sample encode an identical CDR3 as well. The rearrangement uses TRDV1 and TRDJ1; D unclear. The V gene's germline CDR1 is TSWWSYY and CDR2 QGS. The CDR3 has 14 residues. CDR3: CALGDLLPTDKLIF. CDR3 bases: TGTGCTCTTGGGGACCTGCTCCCAACCGATAAGCTCATCTTT.

This clone was seen a handful of times. TCRdb pairs this DNA with a much larger clone's protein that differs at residue 16, likely a read error; the protein shown was translated from the DNA. This rearrangement joins TRDV2 to TRDJ1; 8 positions match TRDD3. This CDR3 region has 19 residues. Germline CDR1 reads GEAIGNYY; CDR2 reads EKD. CDR3 in amino acids: CACDPLGIPAWGTTDELIF. CDR3 in DNA: TGTGCCTGTGACCCCCTGGGAATTCCCGCCTGGGGGACAACCGATGAACTCATCTTT.

The sample holds a few counts of this clone. A far larger clone is one nucleotide away, so this likely arose from a read error. Additional DNA sequences in this sample encode the identical CDR3. The CDR3 coding sequence is TGTGCTCTTGGGGAGCTCTCTGCCTTCCTGGGTATACGGCACCCTTCCTGGTACACCGATAAACTCATCTTT. It specifies CALGELSAFLGIRHPSWYTDKLIF. The chain couples TRDV1 to TRDJ1; 7 nucleotides align to TRDD2. The CDR3 is 24 residues long. Germline V gene data show CDR1 as TSWWSYY and CDR2 as QGS. The ends lost 3 bases at V and 0 bases at J; junction bases unmatched: 31.

About this clone: A far larger clone lies a single base away; this is likely a read error. Other DNA sequences within the sample encode an identical CDR3. The J gene is TRDJ1, the V gene TRDV3, with D possibly matching TRDD2 (5 bases). The ends were cut back, 1 base at V and 3 bases at J, with 33 bases in the middle. Germline CDR1 and CDR2: TVYSNPD and GDNSRS (reference sequence). The CDR3 is 20 residues long. The chain's CDR3 is CAFTTPSSPTGELESDKLIF. CDR3 DNA: TGTGCCTTTACCACCCCTTCTTCGCCGACGGGTGAACTAGAATCCGATAAACTCATCTTT.

Concerning this clone: This is likely an artifact of a read error, given a far larger clone one base away. The chain carries TRDV1 and TRDJ1; TRDD3 agrees at 7 bases. The CDR3 consists of 25 residues. Trimming at V came to 5 bases and at J to 3 bases, leaving 39 bases not matched to a gene. Germline V CDR1 and CDR2: TSWWSYY, QGS. The DNA for the CDR3 is TGTGCTCTTGGGCTAAACCCGGGCAAGGCCTTTCTCAAGTACTGGGGTTGGGGGGACGCCGATAAACTCATCTTT. Translated: CALGLNPGKAFLKYWGWGDADKLIF.

Concerning this clone: One base away lies a much larger clone, so this may be a sequencing read error. This same CDR3 is encoded by further DNA sequences in the sample. DNA of the CDR3: TGTGCTCTTGGGGAATTATACACTCCCCTCTTCCTATGTGAGATACGTCCGCCCCACACCGATAAGCTCATCTTT. Amino acid sequence: CALGELYTPLFLCEIRPPHTDKLIF. This rearrangement joins TRDV1 to TRDJ1; a weak D match, TRDD2 (7 bases). CDR3 size: 25 residues. CDR1 is TSWWSYY and CDR2 is QGS in the germline V gene.

This clone has just a few counts. The likely explanation is a read error, given a far larger clone one base away. Additional DNA sequences in this sample encode the identical CDR3. The chain combines TRDV2 with TRDJ1; 8 positions match TRDD3. Germline V gene sequence: CDR1 GEAIGNYY, CDR2 EKD. The CDR3 is 15 residues long. CDR3 in DNA: TGCGCCTGTGACCATATGGGGGATTCGACCGATAAACTCATCTTT. Translation gives CACDHMGDSTDKLIF.

As concerns this clone: A far larger clone is off by one base, so a read error is likely. The chain links TRDV1 to TRDJ1; TRDD3 agrees at 7 bases. The CDR3 totals 25 residues. CDR1 and CDR2 from the germline V gene are TSWWSYY and QGS. In DNA form, the CDR3 reads TGTGCTCTTGGGCTAAACCCGGGCAAGGCCTTTCTCAAGTACTGGGGTTGGGGGGACACCGGTAAACTCATCTTT. Its protein is CALGLNPGKAFLKYWGWGDTGKLIF.

By share, this clone counts as large (0.1 to 1%). The chain combines TRDV1 with TRDJ1; 13 bases agree with TRDD3. The germline V gene has CDR1 TSWWSYY and CDR2 QGS. The CDR3 has 23 residues. J lost 1 base, V lost 2 bases, and 22 bases had no gene match. CDR3 coding DNA: TGTGCTCTTGGGGAATCTATCCTAAAATTGACTGGGGGATACGCGATTTCCACCGATAAACTCATCTTT. It specifies CALGESILKLTGGYAISTDKLIF.

This clone appeared a few times. The TCRdb protein comes from a much larger clone and disagrees with this DNA's translation at residue 5, likely due to a read error; the protein given here is derived from the DNA. This chain links TRDV2 with TRDJ1; the match to TRDD3 covers 13 bases. This CDR3 has 19 amino acids. Germline CDR1 GEAIGNYY, CDR2 EKD. Trimming removed 3 bases from V and 0 bases from J; junction bases left unmatched: 12. In nucleotides, the CDR3 is TGTGCCTGTGACCACTTACTGGGGGATACGACGGGCTACACCGATAAACTCATCTTT. As protein: CACDHLLGDTTGYTDKLIF.

This clone has just a few counts. A far larger clone is just one base off, so this is likely a read error. The same CDR3 also results from other DNA sequences found in this sample. The chain couples TRDV2 to TRDJ1; the match to TRDD3 covers 8 bases. Germline CDR1 and CDR2: GEAIGNYY and EKD. The V and J ends lost 3 bases and 5 bases, in that order; junction bases with no gene match: 10. The CDR3 spans 15 residues. The CDR3 nucleotides are TGTGCCTGTGACCATATGGGGGATTCGACTGATAAACTCATCTTT. It translates to CACDHMGDSTDKLIF.

This clone ranks as large (0.1 to 1%). At the DNA level, this CDR3 is encoded by other sequences in the same sample as well. The chain couples TRDV2 to TRDJ1; TRDD3 matches 7 bases. V was pared by 3 bases and J by 7 bases, with 22 bases of the junction left unmatched. This CDR3 is built from 18 residues. The V gene's germline CDR1 is GEAIGNYY and CDR2 EKD. In DNA form, the CDR3 reads TGTGCCTGTGACCAACTGGGGACACATACCTCCCCCACTGGTAAACTCATCTTT. Translated: CACDQLGTHTSPTGKLIF.

In its sample, this clone is large. This specimen includes other DNA sequences encoding the same CDR3. The chain links TRDV1 to TRDJ1, with 10 bases matching TRDD3. Trimming took 2 bases from V and 4 from J; bases not matched to a gene: 28. This CDR3 has 23 residues. Germline V lookup: CDR1 TSWWSYY, CDR2 QGS. The chain's CDR3 is CALGEVYPTRPIGWGIELDKLIF. CDR3 in DNA: TGTGCTCTTGGGGAAGTCTATCCTACAAGACCCATAGGCTGGGGGATAGAGCTCGATAAACTCATCTTT.

About this clone: This DNA's translation differs at residue 6 from TCRdb's protein, which comes from a much larger clone; a read error is likely, and the protein shown is translated from the DNA. The V gene is TRDV2, the J gene TRDJ1, with 7 bases identical to TRDD3. The germline gives CDR1 GEAIGNYY, CDR2 EKD. The V and J ends lost 4 bases and 0 bases, in that order; junction bases with no gene match: 13. CDR3 size: 17 residues. In nucleotides, the CDR3 is TGTGCCTGTGATCCACCACTGGGGACCCAGTACACCGATAAACTCATCTTT. Translation gives CACDPPLGTQYTDKLIF.

This clone was seen a few times. The protein TCRdb lists belongs to a much larger clone and differs from this DNA's translation at residue 19, which points to a read error; the protein shown is made from the DNA. The J gene is TRDJ1, the V gene TRDV1, with TRDD2 matching over 9 bases. Losses at the gene ends were 5 bases for V and 3 bases for J; bases not matched to a gene: 34. Per the germline V gene, CDR1 is TSWWSYY and CDR2 is QGS. There are 24 residues in the CDR3. The CDR3 DNA follows: TGTGCTCTTGGGCCCCCTGAGCCCCCCTTCCTACGTTTCTTAGGGAAGTATTACGCCGATAAACTCATCTTT. Amino acids: CALGPPEPPFLRFLGKYYADKLIF.

This clone came up a few times. This likely came from a read error, as a far larger clone is one base away. Other DNA sequences of this sample code for an identical CDR3. The CDR3 DNA reads as TGTGCCTGTGACACCGGGGGACCACATAAACTCATCTTT. It specifies CACDTGGPHKLIF. This chain joins TRDV2 and TRDJ1, with a weak D call TRDD3 (6 bases). V was cut by 0 bases and J by 6 bases, with 10 bases left in between. This CDR3 contains 13 residues. Looked up from germline, CDR1 is GEAIGNYY and CDR2 is EKD.

The table lists this clone with a few counts. It is likely a read error: a sequence one base away is far more abundant. The chain links TRDV1 to TRDJ1; 10 positions match TRDD3. This CDR3 spans 23 amino acids. With 2 bases clipped from V and 4 bases from J, the junction kept 28 bases outside the gene matches. Germline V CDR1 and CDR2: TSWWSYY, QGS. The CDR3 protein is CALGEVYPIRPIGWGIELDKLIF. CDR3 in DNA: TGTGCTCTTGGGGAAGTCTATCCTATAAGACCCATAGGCTGGGGGATAGAGCTCGATAAACTCATCTTT.

This clone is judged medium-sized. This sample also contains other DNA sequences that code for the same CDR3. In DNA, the CDR3 is TGTGCTCTTGGGGAACGGTATGTCCATGTTAAAGCATTGGAGGTCGGACTGGGGGATTCTCACACCTCCGTTAAAAACACCGATAAACTCATCTTT. It specifies CALGERYVHVKALEVGLGDSHTSVKNTDKLIF. This sequence joins TRDV1 and TRDJ1; TRDD3 aligns across 10 bases. V shed 1 base and J 0 bases; nucleotides not matched to a gene: 50. This CDR3 contains 32 residues. The germline CDR1 and CDR2 sequences are TSWWSYY and QGS.

This clone was counted only a few times. The protein given by TCRdb reflects a much larger clone and differs at residue 9 from this DNA's translation, likely from a read error; the protein shown is the DNA's translation. This chain links TRDV3 with TRDJ2, with D tentatively TRDD3 (6 bases). The V gene lost 1 base and the J gene lost 4 bases, with 16 bases spanning the gap. Germline V gene sequence: CDR1 TVYSNPD, CDR2 GDNSRS (reference sequence). CDR3 size: 15 residues. The DNA of the CDR3 is TGTGCCTTTATGCCCCCGGATACTTCGACAGCACAACTCTTCTTT. It is translated as CAFMPPDTSTAQLFF.

This clone has more than one count but fewer than ten. The protein given by TCRdb reflects a much larger clone and differs at residue 9 from this DNA's translation, likely from a read error; the protein shown is the DNA's translation. The rearrangement joins TRDV1 to TRDJ1; D is unresolved. The CDR3 is 17 residues long. Trimming took 0 bases from V and 7 from J, leaving 21 bases between them. The germline V gene has CDR1 TSWWSYY and CDR2 QGS. The CDR3 reads CALGELVLRVLRGKLIF. The CDR3 region has the DNA TGTGCTCTTGGGGAACTCGTCCTGAGGGTCCTCCGTGGTAAACTCATCTTT.

This clone was recorded a few times. A far larger clone is just one base off, so this is likely a read error. Other DNA sequences in the sample encode the same CDR3. The chain couples TRDV1 to TRDJ1; D is unclear. V shed 3 bases and J shed 2 bases, with 10 bases lying between them. CDR1 is TSWWSYY, CDR2 QGS, per germline. The CDR3 spans 14 residues. This CDR3 reads CALGDLLPTDKLIF. The DNA for the CDR3 is TGTGCTCTTGGGGACCTGCTGCCAACCGATAAACTCATCTTT.

About this clone itself: This likely reflects a read error, since a far larger clone is one base away. This same CDR3 is encoded by further DNA sequences in the sample. The V gene is TRDV2, the J gene TRDJ1, with 7 bases that match TRDD3. This CDR3 comprises 15 residues. V lost 3 bases, J lost 2 bases, and 8 bases stayed unmatched. In germline, CDR1 is GEAIGNYY, CDR2 EKD. CDR3 amino acids: CACDGLGANTDKLIF. CDR3 in DNA: TGTGCCTGTGACGGGCTGGGGGCCAATACCGATAAACTCATCTTT.

V usage is TRDV1 and J usage is TRDJ1, with D possibly matching TRDD3 (7 bases). CDR3 size: 23 residues. V was trimmed by 0 bases and J by 2 bases, leaving 34 bases between them. Germline-derived CDR1 and CDR2 are TSWWSYY and QGS. The CDR3 DNA reads as TGTGCTCTTGGGGAACTACCCCTCCTACTATGGAGTGATGACTGGGGAGTTACCGATAAACTCATCTTT. Translating gives CALGELPLLLWSDDWGVTDKLIF.

In its sample, this clone was seen a few times. This DNA translates differently at residue 8 from the TCRdb protein, which is that of a much larger clone; a read error is likely, and the protein shown is the DNA's own translation. The genes are TRDV2 and TRDJ1; tentatively, D is TRDD3 (6 bases). V gave up 3 bases and J gave up 2 bases, with 15 bases separating them. From germline, CDR1 is GEAIGNYY and CDR2 EKD. CDR3 length equals 15 residues. This chain's CDR3 is CACDHMGGSTDKLIF. Written as DNA, the CDR3 is TGTGCCTGTGACCATATGGGGGGTTCGACCGATAAACTCATCTTT.

This clone was detected a few times. Only one base separates this from a far larger clonotype, so it likely reflects a read error. This CDR3 is also generated by other DNA sequences in the sample. The CDR3 nucleotides are TGTGCCTGTGCCCCGCCGATTTGGGACGATAAACTCATCTTC. Amino acids: CACAPPIWDDKLIF. The rearrangement joins TRDV2 to TRDJ1; no definite D call. The CDR3 has 14 amino acids. In germline, CDR1 is GEAIGNYY, CDR2 EKD.

Turning to this clone: The TCRdb record carries a much larger clone's protein, which differs from this DNA's translation at residue 16; a read error is the likely cause, and the protein listed here is the DNA translation. The chain combines TRDV2 with TRDJ2, with 12 positions matching TRDD3. In germline, CDR1 is GEAIGNYY, CDR2 EKD. The CDR3 contains 21 residues. The CDR3 spells CACDRMLGDTRANTLAAQLFF. The CDR3 nucleotides read TGTGCCTGTGACCGGATGCTGGGGGATACGCGGGCGAACACTTTGGCAGCACAACTCTTCTTT.

In its sample, this clone was seen a few times. The protein TCRdb lists belongs to a much larger clone and differs from this DNA's translation at residue 19, which points to a read error; the protein shown is made from the DNA. The chain recombines TRDV1 with TRDJ1, with TRDD2 identical over 7 bases. Looked up from germline, CDR1 is TSWWSYY and CDR2 is QGS. V shed 0 bases and J 3 bases; nucleotides not matched to a gene: 31. The CDR3 consists of 24 residues. CDR3 in amino acids: CALGELSAFLGIRHPSWYADKLIF. CDR3 nucleotides: TGTGCTCTTGGGGAACTCTCTGCCTTCCTGGGTATACGGCACCCTTCCTGGTACGCCGATAAACTCATCTTT.

Note on this clone: Translating this DNA gives a protein that differs at residue 9 from the TCRdb one, which belongs to a much larger clone; a read error is likely, and the protein shown is this translation. The chain carries TRDV2 and TRDJ1; 8 bases fit TRDD3. Germline assignment: CDR1 GEAIGNYY and CDR2 EKD. CDR3 length: 14 residues. After removal of 3 bases from V and 3 bases from J, the junction contained 5 bases not matched to a gene. The CDR3 sequence is CACDRLGEADKLIF. The DNA for the CDR3 is TGTGCCTGTGACCGGCTGGGGGAGGCCGATAAACTCATCTTT.

A note on this clone: This likely stems from a read error, as it lies one base from a far larger clone. This sample includes further DNA sequences coding for the same CDR3. The genes are TRDV2 and TRDJ1, with D hard to call. CDR1 is GEAIGNYY and CDR2 is EKD in the germline V gene. This CDR3 is built from 15 residues. The CDR3 reads CACDPLAEYTDKLIF. As DNA, the CDR3 is TGTGCCTGTGACCCGTTGGCGGAATACACCGATAAACTCATCTTC.